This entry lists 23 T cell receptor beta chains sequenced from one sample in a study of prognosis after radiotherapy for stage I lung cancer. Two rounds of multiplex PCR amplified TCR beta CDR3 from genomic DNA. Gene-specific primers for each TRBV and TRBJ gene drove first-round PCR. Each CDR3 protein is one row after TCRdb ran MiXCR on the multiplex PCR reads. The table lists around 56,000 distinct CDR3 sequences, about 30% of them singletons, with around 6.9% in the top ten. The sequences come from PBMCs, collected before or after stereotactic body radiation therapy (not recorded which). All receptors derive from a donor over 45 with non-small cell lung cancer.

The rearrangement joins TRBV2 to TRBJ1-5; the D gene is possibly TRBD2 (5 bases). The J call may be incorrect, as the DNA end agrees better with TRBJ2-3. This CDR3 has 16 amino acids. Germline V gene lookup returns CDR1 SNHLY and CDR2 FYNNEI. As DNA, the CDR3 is TGTGCCAGCAGTGAATCGCGGGCAGTAGTAGCCCAGCCCCAGTATTTT. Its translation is CASSESRAVVAQPQYF.

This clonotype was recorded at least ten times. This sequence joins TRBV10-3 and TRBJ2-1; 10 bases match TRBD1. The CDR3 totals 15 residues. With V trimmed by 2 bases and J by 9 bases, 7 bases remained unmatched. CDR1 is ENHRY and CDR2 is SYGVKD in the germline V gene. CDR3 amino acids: CAISEPGQGSAEQFF. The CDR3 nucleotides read TGTGCCATCAGTGAGCCGGGACAGGGGTCGGCTGAGCAGTTCTTC.

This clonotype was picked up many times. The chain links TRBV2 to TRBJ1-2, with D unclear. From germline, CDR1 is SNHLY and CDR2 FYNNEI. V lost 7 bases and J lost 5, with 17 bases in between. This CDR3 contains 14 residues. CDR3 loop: CASKTDGEGYGYTF. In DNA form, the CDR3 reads TGTGCCAGCAAAACCGACGGGGAAGGGTATGGCTACACCTTC. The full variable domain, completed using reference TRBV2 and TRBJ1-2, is EPEVTQTPSHQVTQMGQEVILRCVPISNHLYFYWYRQILGQKVEFLVSFYNNEISEKSEIFDDQFSVERPDGSNFTLKIRSTKLEDSAMYFCASKTDGEGYGYTFGSGTRLTVV.

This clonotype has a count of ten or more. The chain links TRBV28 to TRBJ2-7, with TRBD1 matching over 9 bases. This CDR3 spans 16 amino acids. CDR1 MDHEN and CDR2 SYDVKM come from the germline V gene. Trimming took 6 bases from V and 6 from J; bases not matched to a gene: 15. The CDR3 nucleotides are TGTGCCAGCAGCCCATCCTCGGAACAGGGGGCACTCGAGCAGTACTTC. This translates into CASSPSSEQGALEQYF.

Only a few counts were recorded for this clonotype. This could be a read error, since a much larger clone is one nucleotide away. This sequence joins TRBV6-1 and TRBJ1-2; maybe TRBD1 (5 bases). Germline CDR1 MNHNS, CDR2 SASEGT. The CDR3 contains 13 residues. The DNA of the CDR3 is TGTGCCAGCATGGGGGGGAGAGGGAATGGCAACACCTTC. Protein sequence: CASMGGRGNGNTF.

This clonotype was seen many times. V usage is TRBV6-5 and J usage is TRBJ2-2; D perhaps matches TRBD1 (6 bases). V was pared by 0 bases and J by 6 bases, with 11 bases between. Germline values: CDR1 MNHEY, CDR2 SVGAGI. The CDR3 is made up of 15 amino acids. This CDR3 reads CASSYSPGGPGELFF. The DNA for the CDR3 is TGTGCCAGCAGTTACTCGCCTGGGGGCCCCGGGGAGCTGTTTTTT.

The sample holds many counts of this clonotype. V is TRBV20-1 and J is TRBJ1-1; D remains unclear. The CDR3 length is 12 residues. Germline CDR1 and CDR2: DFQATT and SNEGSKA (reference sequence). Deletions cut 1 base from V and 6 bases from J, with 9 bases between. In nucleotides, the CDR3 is TGCAGTGCTAGAGGGGGAGACCCTGAAGCTTTCTTT. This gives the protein CSARGGDPEAFF.

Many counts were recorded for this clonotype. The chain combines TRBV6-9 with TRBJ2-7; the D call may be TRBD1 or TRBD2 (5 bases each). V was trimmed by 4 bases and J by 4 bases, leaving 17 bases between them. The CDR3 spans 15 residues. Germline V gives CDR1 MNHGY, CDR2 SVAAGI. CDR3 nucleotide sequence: TGTGCCAGCAGTTCCCCGGGGCCTAAGACTTACGAGCAGTACTTC. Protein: CASSSPGPKTYEQYF.

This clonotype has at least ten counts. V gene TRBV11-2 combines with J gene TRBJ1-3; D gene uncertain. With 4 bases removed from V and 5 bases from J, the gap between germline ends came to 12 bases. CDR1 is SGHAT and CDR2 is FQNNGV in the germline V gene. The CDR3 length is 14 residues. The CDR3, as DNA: TGTGCCAGCAGCTCCAGGACGGAGAGAAACACCATATATTTT. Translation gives CASSSRTERNTIYF. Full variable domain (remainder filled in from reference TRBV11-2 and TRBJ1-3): EAGVAQSPRYKIIEKRQSVAFWCNPISGHATLYWYQQILGQGPKLLIQFQNNGVVDDSQLPKDRFSAERLKGVDSTLKIQPAKLEDSAVYLCASSSRTERNTIYFGEGSWLTVV.

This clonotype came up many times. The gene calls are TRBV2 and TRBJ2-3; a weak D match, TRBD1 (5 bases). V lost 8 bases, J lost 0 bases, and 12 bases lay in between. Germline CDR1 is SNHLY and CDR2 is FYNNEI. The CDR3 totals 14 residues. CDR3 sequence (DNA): TGTGCCAGCGGGCAGACAGCTAGCACAGATACGCAGTATTTT. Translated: CASGQTASTDTQYF.

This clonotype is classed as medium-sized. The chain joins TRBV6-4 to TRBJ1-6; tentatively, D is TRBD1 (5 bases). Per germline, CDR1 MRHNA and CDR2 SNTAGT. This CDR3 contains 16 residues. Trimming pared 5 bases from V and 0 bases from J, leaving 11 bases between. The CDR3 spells CASSYRQSSYNSPLHF. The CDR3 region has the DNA TGTGCCAGCAGTTATCGACAGAGCTCCTATAATTCACCCCTCCACTTT.

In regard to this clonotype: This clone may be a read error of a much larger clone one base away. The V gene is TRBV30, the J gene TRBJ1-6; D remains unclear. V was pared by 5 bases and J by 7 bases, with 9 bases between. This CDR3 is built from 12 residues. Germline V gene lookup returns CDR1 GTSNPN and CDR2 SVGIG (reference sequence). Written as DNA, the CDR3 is TGTGCCTGGGGACCTTGGAATTCACCCCTCCACTTT. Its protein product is CAWGPWNSPLHF.

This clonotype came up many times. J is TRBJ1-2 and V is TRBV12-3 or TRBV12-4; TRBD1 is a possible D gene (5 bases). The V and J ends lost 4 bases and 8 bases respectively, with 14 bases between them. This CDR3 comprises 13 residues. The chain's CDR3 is CASSYDLGDGYTF. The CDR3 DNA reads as TGTGCCAGCAGTTACGACCTAGGGGACGGCTACACCTTC.

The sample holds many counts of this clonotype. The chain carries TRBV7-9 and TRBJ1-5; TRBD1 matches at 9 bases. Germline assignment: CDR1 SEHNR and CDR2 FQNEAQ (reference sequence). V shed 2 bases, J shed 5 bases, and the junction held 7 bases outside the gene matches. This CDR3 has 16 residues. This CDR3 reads CASSLYLTGGDQPQHF. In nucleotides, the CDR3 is TGTGCCAGCAGCTTATACCTGACAGGGGGGGATCAGCCCCAGCATTTT.

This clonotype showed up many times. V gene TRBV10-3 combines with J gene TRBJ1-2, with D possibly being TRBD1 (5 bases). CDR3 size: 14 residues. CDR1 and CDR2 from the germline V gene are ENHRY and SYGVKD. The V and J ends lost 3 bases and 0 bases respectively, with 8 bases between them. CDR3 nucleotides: TGTGCCATCAGTGACAGGGCGTCTAACTATGGCTACACCTTC. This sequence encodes CAISDRASNYGYTF.

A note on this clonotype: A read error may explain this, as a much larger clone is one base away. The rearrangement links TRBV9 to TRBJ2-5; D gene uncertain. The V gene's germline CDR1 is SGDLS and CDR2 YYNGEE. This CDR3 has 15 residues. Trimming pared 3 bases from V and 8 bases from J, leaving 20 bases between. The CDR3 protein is CASSALPGAGDTQYF. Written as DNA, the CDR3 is TGTGCCAGCAGCGCCTTACCAGGCGCCGGAGATACCCAGTACTTC.

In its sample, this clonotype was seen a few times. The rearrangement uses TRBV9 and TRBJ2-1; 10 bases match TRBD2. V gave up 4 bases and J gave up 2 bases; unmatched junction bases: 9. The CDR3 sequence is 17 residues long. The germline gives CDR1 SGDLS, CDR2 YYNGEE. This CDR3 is CASSYELTSGAYNEQFF. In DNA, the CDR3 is TGTGCCAGCAGCTATGAACTTACTAGCGGGGCCTACAATGAGCAGTTCTTC.

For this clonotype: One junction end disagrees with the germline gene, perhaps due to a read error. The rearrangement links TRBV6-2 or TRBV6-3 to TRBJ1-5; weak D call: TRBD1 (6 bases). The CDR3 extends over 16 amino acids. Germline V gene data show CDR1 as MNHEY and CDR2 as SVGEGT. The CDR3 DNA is TGCGCCAGCAGTTACTCTGGGGGGCATAGCAATCAGCCCCAGAATTTT. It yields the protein CASSYSGGHSNQPQNF.

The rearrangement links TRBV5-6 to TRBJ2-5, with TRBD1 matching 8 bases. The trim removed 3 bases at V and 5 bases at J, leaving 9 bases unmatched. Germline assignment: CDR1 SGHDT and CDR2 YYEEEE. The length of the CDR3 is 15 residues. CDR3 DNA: TGTGCCAGCAGCTGGCAGGGGGCCGGCGGGGAGACCCAGTACTTC. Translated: CASSWQGAGGETQYF.

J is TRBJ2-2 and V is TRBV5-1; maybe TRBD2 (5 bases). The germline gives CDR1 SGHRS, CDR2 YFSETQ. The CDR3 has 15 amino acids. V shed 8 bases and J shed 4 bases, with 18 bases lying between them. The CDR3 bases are TGCGCCAGAGGCTTGGCCTTGAGGGCCACCGGGGAGCTGTTTTTT. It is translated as CARGLALRATGELFF. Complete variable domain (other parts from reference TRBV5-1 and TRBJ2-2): KAGVTQTPRYLIKTRGQQVTLSCSPISGHRSVSWYQQTPGQGLQFLFEYFSETQRNKGNFPGRFSGRQFSNSRSEMNVSTLELGDSALYLCARGLALRATGELFFGEGSRLTVL.

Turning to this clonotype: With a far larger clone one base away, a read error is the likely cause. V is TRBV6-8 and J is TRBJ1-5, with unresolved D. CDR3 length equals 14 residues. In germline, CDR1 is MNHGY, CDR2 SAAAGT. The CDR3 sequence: CVSSVLGSNQPQHF. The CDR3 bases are TGTGTCAGCAGTGTGTTGGGTAGCAATCAGCCCCAGCATTTT.

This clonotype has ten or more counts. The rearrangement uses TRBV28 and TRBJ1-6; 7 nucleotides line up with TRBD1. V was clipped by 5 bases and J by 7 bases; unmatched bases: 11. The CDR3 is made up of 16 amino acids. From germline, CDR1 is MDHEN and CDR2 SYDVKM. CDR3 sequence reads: CASSHPGGTRNSPLHF. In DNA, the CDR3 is TGTGCCAGCAGTCATCCAGGGGGGACACGCAATTCACCCCTCCACTTT.

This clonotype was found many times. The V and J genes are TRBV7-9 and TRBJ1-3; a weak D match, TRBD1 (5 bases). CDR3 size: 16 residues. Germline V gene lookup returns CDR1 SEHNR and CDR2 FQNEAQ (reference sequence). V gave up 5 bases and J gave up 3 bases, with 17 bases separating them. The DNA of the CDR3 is TGTGCCAGCAGCCGAGGGGCAGGGATGAGTGGAAACACCATATATTTT. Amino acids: CASSRGAGMSGNTIYF.